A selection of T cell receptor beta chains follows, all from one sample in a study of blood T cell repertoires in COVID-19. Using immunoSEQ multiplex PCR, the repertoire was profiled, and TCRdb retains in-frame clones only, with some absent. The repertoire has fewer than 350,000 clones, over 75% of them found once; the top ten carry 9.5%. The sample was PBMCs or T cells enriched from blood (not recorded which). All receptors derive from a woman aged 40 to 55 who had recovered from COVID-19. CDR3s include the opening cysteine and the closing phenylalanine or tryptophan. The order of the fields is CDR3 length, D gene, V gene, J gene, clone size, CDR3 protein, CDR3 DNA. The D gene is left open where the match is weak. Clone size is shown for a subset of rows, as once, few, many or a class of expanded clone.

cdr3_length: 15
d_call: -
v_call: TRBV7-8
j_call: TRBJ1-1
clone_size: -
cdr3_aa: CASRQGEGTRTEAFF
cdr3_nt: TGTGCCAGCAGACAGGGAGAGGGGACGCGCACTGAAGCTTTCTTT

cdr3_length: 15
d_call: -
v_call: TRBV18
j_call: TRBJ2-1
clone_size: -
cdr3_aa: CASSPSDSWDNEQFF
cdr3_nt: TGTGCCAGCTCACCATCGGACAGCTGGGACAATGAGCAGTTCTTC

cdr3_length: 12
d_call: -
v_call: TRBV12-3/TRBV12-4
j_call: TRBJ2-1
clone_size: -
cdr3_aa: CASSPTGWQQFF
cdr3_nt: TGTGCCAGCAGCCCAACAGGGTGGCAGCAGTTCTTC

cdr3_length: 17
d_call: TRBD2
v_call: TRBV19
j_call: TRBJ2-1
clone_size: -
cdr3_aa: CASSTHVLAASYNEQFF
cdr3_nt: TGTGCCAGTAGTACTCATGTACTAGCGGCCTCCTACAATGAGCAGTTCTTC

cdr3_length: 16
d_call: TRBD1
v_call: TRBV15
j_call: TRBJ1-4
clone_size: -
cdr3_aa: CATSTPDRGLYEKLFF
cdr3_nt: TGTGCCACCAGCACCCCGGACAGGGGACTTTATGAAAAACTGTTTTTT

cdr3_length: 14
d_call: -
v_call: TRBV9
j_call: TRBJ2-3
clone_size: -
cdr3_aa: CASSAGVGTDTQYF
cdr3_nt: TGTGCCAGCAGCGCGGGAGTTGGGACAGATACGCAGTATTTT

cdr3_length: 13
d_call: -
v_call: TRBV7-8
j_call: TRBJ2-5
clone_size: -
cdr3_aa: CASSFLLQETQYF
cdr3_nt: TGTGCCAGCAGCTTCCTACTCCAAGAGACCCAGTACTTC

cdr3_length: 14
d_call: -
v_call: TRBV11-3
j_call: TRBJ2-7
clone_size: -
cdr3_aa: CASSLDPGAPPQYF
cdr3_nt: TGTGCCAGCAGCTTAGATCCTGGGGCCCCGCCCCAGTACTTC

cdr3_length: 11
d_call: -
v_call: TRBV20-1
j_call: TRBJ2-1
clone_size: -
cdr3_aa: CSARTDNEQFF
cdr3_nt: TGCAGTGCTAGAACAGACAATGAGCAGTTCTTC

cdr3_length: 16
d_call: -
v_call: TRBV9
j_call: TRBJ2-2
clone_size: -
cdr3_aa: CASSVALATNTGELFF
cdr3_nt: TGTGCCAGCAGCGTAGCTCTAGCGACGAACACCGGGGAGCTGTTTTTT

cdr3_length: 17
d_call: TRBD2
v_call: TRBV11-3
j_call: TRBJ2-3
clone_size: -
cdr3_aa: CASSPRTSGRAADTQYF
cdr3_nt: TGTGCCAGCAGCCCCAGGACTAGCGGGAGGGCGGCAGATACGCAGTATTTT

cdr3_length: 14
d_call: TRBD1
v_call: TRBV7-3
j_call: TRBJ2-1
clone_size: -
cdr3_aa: CASSLRDRVNEQFF
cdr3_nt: TGTGCCAGCAGCCTCCGGGACAGGGTCAATGAGCAGTTCTTC

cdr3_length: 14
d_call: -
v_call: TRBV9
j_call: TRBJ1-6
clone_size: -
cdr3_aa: CASSVGGLGSPLHF
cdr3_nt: TGTGCCAGCAGCGTAGGCGGGCTGGGGTCACCCCTCCACTTT

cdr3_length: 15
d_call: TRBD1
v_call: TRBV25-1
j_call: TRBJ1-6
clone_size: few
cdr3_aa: CASRAPGQGNSPLHF
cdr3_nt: TGTGCCAGCAGGGCCCCGGGACAGGGTAATTCACCCCTCCACTTT

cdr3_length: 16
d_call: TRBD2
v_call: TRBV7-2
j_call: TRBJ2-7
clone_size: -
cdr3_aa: CASSLESASGVYEQYF
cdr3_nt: TGTGCCAGCAGCTTAGAATCGGCTAGCGGGGTCTACGAGCAGTACTTC

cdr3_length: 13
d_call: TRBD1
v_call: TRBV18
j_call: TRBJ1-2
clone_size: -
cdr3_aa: CASSPDREYGYTF
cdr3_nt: TGTGCCAGCTCCCCTGACAGGGAATATGGCTACACCTTC

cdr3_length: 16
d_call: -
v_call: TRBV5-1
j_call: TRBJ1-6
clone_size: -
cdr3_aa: CASSLAGSSYNSPLHF
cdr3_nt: TGCGCCAGCAGCTTGGCTGGGAGCTCCTATAATTCACCCCTCCACTTT

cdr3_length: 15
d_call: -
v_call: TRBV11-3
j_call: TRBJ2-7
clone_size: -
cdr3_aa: CASSLGGTPSYEQYF
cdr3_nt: TGTGCCAGCAGCTTAGGGGGGACACCTTCCTACGAGCAGTACTTC

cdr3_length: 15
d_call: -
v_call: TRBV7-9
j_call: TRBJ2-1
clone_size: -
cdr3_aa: CASSPGTGGYNEQFF
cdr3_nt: TGTGCCAGCAGCCCTGGGACTGGGGGTTACAATGAGCAGTTCTTC

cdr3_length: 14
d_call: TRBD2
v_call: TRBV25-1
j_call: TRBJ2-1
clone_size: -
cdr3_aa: CASSELRELDEQFF
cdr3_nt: TGTGCCAGCAGTGAACTGCGGGAGCTGGATGAGCAGTTCTTC

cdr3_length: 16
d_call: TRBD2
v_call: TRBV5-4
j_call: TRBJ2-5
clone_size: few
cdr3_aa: CASSRDGAGGAETQYF
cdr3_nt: TGTGCCAGCAGCCGGGATGGGGCGGGAGGCGCGGAGACCCAGTACTTC

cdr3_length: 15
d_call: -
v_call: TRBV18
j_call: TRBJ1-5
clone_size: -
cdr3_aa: CASSPVQGGNQPQHF
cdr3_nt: TGTGCCAGCTCACCTGTACAGGGAGGCAATCAGCCCCAGCATTTT

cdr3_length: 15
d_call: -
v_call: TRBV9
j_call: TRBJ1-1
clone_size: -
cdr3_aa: CASSPRTDMNTEAFF
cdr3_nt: TGTGCCAGCAGCCCGAGGACAGACATGAACACTGAAGCTTTCTTT

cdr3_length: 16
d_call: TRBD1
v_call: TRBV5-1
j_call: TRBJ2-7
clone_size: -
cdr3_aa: CASSMKTGGISYEQYF
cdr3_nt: TGCGCCAGCAGCATGAAAACAGGGGGCATATCTTACGAGCAGTACTTC

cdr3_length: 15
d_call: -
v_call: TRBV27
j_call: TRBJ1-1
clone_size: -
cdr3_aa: CASSNYGGRNTEAFF
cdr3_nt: TGTGCCAGCAGCAACTACGGGGGAAGGAACACTGAAGCTTTCTTT

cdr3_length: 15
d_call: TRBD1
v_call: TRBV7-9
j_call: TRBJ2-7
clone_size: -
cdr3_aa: CASSASGTGGSEQYF
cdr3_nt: TGTGCCAGCAGCGCCTCCGGGACAGGGGGCTCCGAGCAGTACTTC

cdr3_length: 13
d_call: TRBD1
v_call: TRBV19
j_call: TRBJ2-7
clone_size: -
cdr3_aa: CASSWGTGNEQYF
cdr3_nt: TGTGCCAGTAGTTGGGGGACAGGGAACGAGCAGTACTTC

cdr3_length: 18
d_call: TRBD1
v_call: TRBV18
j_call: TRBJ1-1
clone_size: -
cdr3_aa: CASSPLRTGENVITEAFF
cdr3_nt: TGTGCCAGCTCACCTTTACGGACAGGGGAGAACGTTATCACTGAAGCTTTCTTT

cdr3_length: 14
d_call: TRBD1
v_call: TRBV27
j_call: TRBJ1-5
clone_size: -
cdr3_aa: CASRIQGANQPQHF
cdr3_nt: TGTGCCAGCAGGATTCAGGGGGCCAATCAGCCCCAGCATTTT

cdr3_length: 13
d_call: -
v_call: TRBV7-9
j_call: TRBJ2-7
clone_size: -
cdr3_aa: CASSLGPRYEQYF
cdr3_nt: TGTGCCAGCAGCTTAGGGCCGAGGTACGAGCAGTACTTC

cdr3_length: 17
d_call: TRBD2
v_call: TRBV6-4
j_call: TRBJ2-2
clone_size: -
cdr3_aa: CASSDSDSGRNTGELFF
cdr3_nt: TGTGCCAGCAGTGACTCGGACAGCGGGAGGAACACCGGGGAGCTGTTTTTT

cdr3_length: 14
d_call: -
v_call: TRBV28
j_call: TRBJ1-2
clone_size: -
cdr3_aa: CASSQGLLGWGYTF
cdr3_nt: TGTGCCAGCAGTCAGGGACTCCTCGGATGGGGCTACACCTTC

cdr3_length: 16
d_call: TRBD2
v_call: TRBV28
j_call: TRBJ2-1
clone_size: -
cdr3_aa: CASSFLAGGSYNEQFF
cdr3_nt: TGTGCCAGCAGTTTCCTAGCGGGGGGATCCTACAATGAGCAGTTCTTC

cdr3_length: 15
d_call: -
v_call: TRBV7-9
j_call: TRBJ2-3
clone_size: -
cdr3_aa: CASSLNRVGTDTQYF
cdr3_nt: TGTGCCAGCAGCTTAAACAGGGTCGGCACAGATACGCAGTATTTT

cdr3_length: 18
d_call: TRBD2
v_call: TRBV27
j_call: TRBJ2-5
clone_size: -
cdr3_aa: CASSSIGLAGASQETQYF
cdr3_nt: TGTGCCAGCAGTTCCATCGGACTAGCGGGGGCCTCTCAAGAGACCCAGTACTTC

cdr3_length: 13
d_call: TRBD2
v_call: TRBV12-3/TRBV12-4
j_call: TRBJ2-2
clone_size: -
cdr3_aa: CASLAGGAGELFF
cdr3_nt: TGTGCCAGCCTAGCGGGAGGGGCCGGGGAGCTGTTTTTT

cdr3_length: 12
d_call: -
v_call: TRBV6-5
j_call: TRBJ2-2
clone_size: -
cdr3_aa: CASRRLTGELFF
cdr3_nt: TGTGCCAGCAGAAGACTCACCGGGGAGCTGTTTTTT

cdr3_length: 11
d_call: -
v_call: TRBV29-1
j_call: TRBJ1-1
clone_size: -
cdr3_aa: CSVDHNTEAFF
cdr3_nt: TGCAGCGTTGATCATAACACTGAAGCTTTCTTT

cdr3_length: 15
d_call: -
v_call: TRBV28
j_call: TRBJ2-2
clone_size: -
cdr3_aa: CASSLTGTNTGELFF
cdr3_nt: TGTGCCAGCAGTTTAACAGGGACGAACACCGGGGAGCTGTTTTTT

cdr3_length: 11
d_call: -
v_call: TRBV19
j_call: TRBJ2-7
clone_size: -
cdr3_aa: CASSTGGEQYF
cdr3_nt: TGTGCCAGTAGTACCGGAGGGGAGCAGTACTTC

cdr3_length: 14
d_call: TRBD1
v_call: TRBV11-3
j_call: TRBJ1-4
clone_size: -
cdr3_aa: CASSPRQGPEKLFF
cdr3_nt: TGTGCCAGCAGCCCCCGACAGGGGCCGGAAAAACTGTTTTTT

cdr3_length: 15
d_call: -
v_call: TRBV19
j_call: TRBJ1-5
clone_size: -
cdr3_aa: CASSIGGGANQPQHF
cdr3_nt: TGTGCCAGTAGTATAGGAGGGGGGGCCAATCAGCCCCAGCATTTT

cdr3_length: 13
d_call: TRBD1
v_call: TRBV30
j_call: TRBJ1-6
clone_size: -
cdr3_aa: CAWGGQVNSPLHF
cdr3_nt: TGTGCCTGGGGAGGACAGGTTAATTCACCCCTCCACTTT

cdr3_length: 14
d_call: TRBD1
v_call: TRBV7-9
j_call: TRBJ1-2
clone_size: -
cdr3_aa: CASSPQGEWYGYTF
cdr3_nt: TGTGCCAGCAGCCCACAGGGGGAGTGGTATGGCTACACCTTC

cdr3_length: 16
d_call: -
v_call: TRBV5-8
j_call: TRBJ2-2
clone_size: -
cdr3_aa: CASSFISGRATGELFF
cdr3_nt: TGTGCCAGCAGCTTCATCTCAGGTCGTGCGACCGGGGAGCTGTTTTTT

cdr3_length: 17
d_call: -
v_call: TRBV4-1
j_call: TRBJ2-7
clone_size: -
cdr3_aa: CASSQVAAGGFSYEQYF
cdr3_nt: TGCGCCAGCAGCCAGGTAGCAGCGGGCGGATTCTCCTACGAGCAGTACTTC

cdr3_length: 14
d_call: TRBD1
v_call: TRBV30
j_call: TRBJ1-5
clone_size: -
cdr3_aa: CAWSVDRVNQPQHF
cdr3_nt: TGTGCCTGGAGTGTGGACAGGGTCAATCAGCCCCAGCATTTT

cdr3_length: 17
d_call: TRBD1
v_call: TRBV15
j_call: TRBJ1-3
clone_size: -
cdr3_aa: CATSRAGQGRSGNTIYF
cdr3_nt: TGTGCCACCAGCAGGGCCGGACAGGGGCGCTCTGGAAACACCATATATTTT

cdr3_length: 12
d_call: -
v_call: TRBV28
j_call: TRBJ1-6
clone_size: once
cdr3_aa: CASVRGGSPLHF
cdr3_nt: TGTGCCAGCGTGCGCGGGGGCTCACCCCTCCACTTT

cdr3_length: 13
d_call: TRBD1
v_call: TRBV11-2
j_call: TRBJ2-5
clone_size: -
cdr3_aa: CASSSDRVGTQYF
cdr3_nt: TGTGCCAGCAGCTCCGACAGGGTAGGGACCCAGTACTTC

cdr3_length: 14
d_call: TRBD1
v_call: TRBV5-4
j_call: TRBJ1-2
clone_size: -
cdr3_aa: CASSFDRANYGYTF
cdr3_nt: TGTGCCAGCAGCTTTGACAGGGCGAACTATGGCTACACCTTC

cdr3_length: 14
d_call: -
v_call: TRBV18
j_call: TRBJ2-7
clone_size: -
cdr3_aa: CASSPSQAGYEQYF
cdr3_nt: TGTGCCAGCTCACCAAGCCAGGCAGGCTACGAGCAGTACTTC

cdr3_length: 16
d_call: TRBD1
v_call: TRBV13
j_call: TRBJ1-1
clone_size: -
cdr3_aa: CASSLPDRGPASGAFF
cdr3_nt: TGTGCCAGCAGCCTCCCGGACAGGGGGCCAGCAAGCGGCGCTTTCTTT

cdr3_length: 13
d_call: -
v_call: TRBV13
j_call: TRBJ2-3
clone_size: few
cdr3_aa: CASSPLGADTQYF
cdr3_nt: TGTGCCAGCAGCCCCCTCGGGGCAGATACGCAGTATTTT

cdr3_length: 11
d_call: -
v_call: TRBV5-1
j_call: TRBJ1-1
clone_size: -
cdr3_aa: CASSLGRVAFF
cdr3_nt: TGCGCCAGCAGCTTGGGCAGGGTAGCTTTCTTT

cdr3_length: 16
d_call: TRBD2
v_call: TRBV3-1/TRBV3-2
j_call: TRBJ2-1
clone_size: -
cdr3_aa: CASSHSGTSGGGEQFF
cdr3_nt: TGTGCCAGCAGCCATTCCGGGACTAGCGGGGGGGGTGAGCAGTTCTTC

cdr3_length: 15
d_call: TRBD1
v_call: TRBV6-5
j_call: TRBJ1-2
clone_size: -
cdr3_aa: CASSYRADREYGYTF
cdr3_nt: TGTGCCAGCAGTTACCGAGCGGACAGGGAATATGGCTACACCTTC